The 27 T cell receptor beta chains given below trace back to one sample, sequenced in a study of OX40 agonist ivuxolimab in advanced cancers. Libraries were prepared by immunoSEQ multiplex PCR; TCRdb keeps only in-frame clonotypes and omits some of them. The sample has about 59,000 clones, 85% to 90% seen once. The material was CD4+ or CD8+ T cells sorted from blood, obtained in a trial of the OX40 agonist ivuxolimab. The receptors originated from an adult with an advanced solid tumor such as melanoma, head and neck, liver or kidney cancer.

This chain connects TRBV29-1 to TRBJ2-1, with 7 nucleotides matching TRBD1. CDR1 is SQVTM, CDR2 ANQGSEA, per germline. CDR3 length equals 15 residues. Trimming took 7 bases from V and 0 from J; bases not matched to a gene: 9. DNA for the CDR3: TGCAGCGGGAATACAGGGGACGCCTCCTACAATGAGCAGTTCTTC. This sequence encodes CSGNTGDASYNEQFF.

J is TRBJ2-7 and V is TRBV5-1; 9 bases are shared with TRBD2. Losses at the gene ends were 1 base for V and 0 bases for J; bases not matched to a gene: 5. The CDR3 covers 16 residues. The germline V gene has CDR1 SGHRS and CDR2 YFSETQ. CDR3 sequence (DNA): TGCGCCAGCAGCTTGAGGGCTAGCGGGGACTCCTACGAGCAGTACTTC. This codes for CASSLRASGDSYEQYF.

There are a few counts of this clone. The genes are TRBV2 and TRBJ1-2, with D maybe TRBD1 (5 bases). Trimming stripped 9 bases from V and 6 bases from J, with 26 bases between. Germline CDR1 reads SNHLY; CDR2 reads FYNNEI. The CDR3 runs to 16 residues. The CDR3 is CASFWDGAAGGHGYTF. The CDR3 bases are TGTGCCAGTTTCTGGGACGGCGCGGCAGGCGGGCATGGCTACACCTTC.

The chain employs TRBV30 and TRBJ2-7, with D tentatively TRBD1 (5 bases). V lost 0 bases to trimming and J lost 3 bases, with 12 bases between them. CDR1 is GTSNPN and CDR2 is SVGIG in the germline V gene (reference sequence). CDR3 size: 14 residues. The CDR3 DNA is TGTGCCTGGAGTGTATGGGCGACAGACTACGAGCAGTACTTC. Protein: CAWSVWATDYEQYF.

The count of this clone is one. The chain is built from TRBV27 and TRBJ2-7; no reliable D call. Germline V gene data show CDR1 as MNHEY and CDR2 as SMNVEV (reference sequence). V was shortened by 2 bases and J by 0 bases, with 11 bases between the two germline ends. The CDR3 length is 15 residues. The CDR3: CASSLIQTSSYEQYF. CDR3 nucleotides: TGTGCCAGCAGTTTAATACAGACGAGCTCCTACGAGCAGTACTTC.

V usage is TRBV11-1 and J usage is TRBJ2-7; D is possibly TRBD1 or TRBD2 (5 bases each). With 5 bases removed from V and 2 bases from J, the gap between germline ends came to 10 bases. Germline CDR1 SGHAT, CDR2 FQDESV (reference sequence). This CDR3 region has 13 residues. CDR3 coding DNA: TGTGCCAGCAGCACAAGGGGAGCCTACGAGCAGTACTTC. It is translated as CASSTRGAYEQYF. The variable domain in full, completed from reference TRBV11-1 and TRBJ2-7, reads EAEVAQSPRYKITEKSQAVAFWCDPISGHATLYWYRQILGQGPELLVQFQDESVVDDSQLPKDRFSAERLKGVDSTLKIQPAELGDSAMYLCASSTRGAYEQYFGPGTRLTVT.

V usage is TRBV5-1 and J usage is TRBJ1-1, with D maybe TRBD1 (5 bases). V lost 1 base, J lost 4 bases, and 17 bases lay in between. Looked up from germline, CDR1 is SGHRS and CDR2 is YFSETQ. The CDR3 has 16 amino acids. This CDR3 reads CASSLQGTLQGTEAFF. Written as DNA, the CDR3 is TGCGCCAGCAGCTTGCAGGGCACCCTCCAAGGCACTGAAGCTTTCTTT.

The sample holds one count of this clone. This rearrangement joins TRBV30 to TRBJ1-5; D gene uncertain. The V gene's germline CDR1 is GTSNPN and CDR2 SVGIG (reference sequence). The V end was cut by 0 bases, the J end by 4 bases, with 10 bases between. The CDR3 runs 14 residues. CDR3 protein: CAWSVLPGNQPQHF. DNA for the CDR3: TGTGCCTGGAGTGTACTCCCCGGGAATCAGCCCCAGCATTTT.

The J gene is TRBJ1-1, the V gene TRBV6-6, with 8 positions matching TRBD1. The CDR3 totals 15 residues. V dropped 6 bases and J dropped 0; count of bases not matched to a gene: 6. In germline, CDR1 is MNHNY, CDR2 SVGAGI (reference sequence). The CDR3 loop reads CASSYRGFMNTEAFF. The CDR3 bases are TGTGCCAGCAGCTACAGGGGGTTCATGAACACTGAAGCTTTCTTT.

The chain couples TRBV6-5 to TRBJ2-7; 10 bases match TRBD2. This CDR3 region has 15 residues. Germline CDR1 and CDR2: MNHEY and SVGAGI. After removal of 5 bases from V and 1 base from J, the junction contained 5 bases not matched to a gene. The CDR3 spells CASSRSSGSSYEQYF. CDR3 nucleotides: TGTGCCAGCAGTAGATCTAGCGGGAGTTCCTACGAGCAGTACTTC.

The chain is built from TRBV4-1 and TRBJ1-2; tentatively, D is TRBD1 (5 bases). The CDR3 is made up of 15 amino acids. The germline V gene has CDR1 MGHRA and CDR2 YSYEKL. V dropped 1 base and J dropped 4 bases, with 13 bases sitting between them. The CDR3 here is CASSQAPGRGYGYTF. The CDR3 DNA follows: TGCGCCAGCAGCCAAGCCCCAGGGAGAGGCTATGGCTACACCTTC.

The CDR3 DNA sequence: TGCGCCAGCAGCTTGACCCTAACAATAAGCCAAGAGACCCAGTACTTC. Its protein product is CASSLTLTISQETQYF. The V call is TRBV5-1, the J call TRBJ2-5; no firm D call. Germline CDR1 SGHRS, CDR2 YFSETQ. The CDR3 runs 16 residues. Trimming stripped 1 base from V and 1 base from J, with 14 bases between.

The V call is TRBV2, the J call TRBJ1-2; tentative D call: TRBD1 (5 bases). Germline-derived CDR1 and CDR2 are SNHLY and FYNNEI. Trimming cost V 0 bases and J 8 bases, with 10 bases left between them. The CDR3 runs to 13 residues. In nucleotides, the CDR3 is TGTGCCAGCAGTGAAGCGGAGGGGAACGGCTACACCTTC. It specifies CASSEAEGNGYTF.

V gene TRBV11-3 combines with J gene TRBJ2-2; 15 nucleotides line up with TRBD2. The germline CDR1 and CDR2 sequences are SGHNT and YENEEA. The CDR3 consists of 17 residues. V shed 5 bases and J 4 bases; nucleotides not matched to a gene: 5. CDR3 loop: CASSAPGLAGGTGELFF. CDR3 nucleotide sequence: TGTGCCAGCAGCGCCCCGGGACTAGCGGGAGGCACCGGGGAGCTGTTTTTT.

V gene TRBV5-4 combines with J gene TRBJ1-4; D remains unclear. CDR1 SGHNT and CDR2 YYREEE come from the germline V gene (reference sequence). The CDR3 is made up of 14 amino acids. The V gene lost 1 base and the J gene lost 6 bases, with 10 bases spanning the gap. The DNA for the CDR3 is TGTGCCAGCAGCTTGAGAGAGGTTCATGAAAAACTGTTTTTT. It encodes CASSLREVHEKLFF.

The chain employs TRBV27 and TRBJ2-1; TRBD2 matches 9 bases. Germline CDR1 and CDR2: MNHEY and SMNVEV (reference sequence). Losses at the gene ends were 3 bases for V and 0 bases for J; bases not matched to a gene: 12. The CDR3 loop spans 19 amino acids. The CDR3 loop is CASSLDGTSRILSYNEQFF. Written as DNA, the CDR3 is TGTGCCAGCAGTTTGGACGGGACTAGCAGAATCCTCTCCTACAATGAGCAGTTCTTC.

The rearrangement joins TRBV5-1 to TRBJ2-2, with 8 bases fitting TRBD1. The CDR3 extends over 16 amino acids. V lost 5 bases, J lost 2 bases, and 8 bases stayed unmatched. Germline V gene lookup returns CDR1 SGHRS and CDR2 YFSETQ. CDR3 region: CASRETGGLNTGELFF. DNA of the CDR3: TGCGCCAGCAGAGAAACAGGGGGTTTAAACACCGGGGAGCTGTTTTTT.

This sequence joins TRBV7-3 and TRBJ2-7, with 9 bases fitting TRBD1. CDR1 is SGHTA, CDR2 FQGTGA, per germline. The CDR3 consists of 14 residues. The ends lost 5 bases at V and 5 bases at J; junction bases unmatched: 7. CDR3 residues: CASSLRDRAHEQYF. The CDR3 bases are TGTGCCAGCAGCCTCCGGGACAGGGCCCACGAGCAGTACTTC.

This chain connects TRBV6-1 to TRBJ1-2, with a weak D call TRBD1 (6 bases). Germline lookup yields CDR1 MNHNS and CDR2 SASEGT. V was clipped by 4 bases and J by 8 bases, with 14 bases between them. CDR3 size: 13 residues. The CDR3 reads CASSAGQKIGYTF. DNA for the CDR3: TGTGCCAGCAGTGCTGGACAGAAGATCGGCTACACCTTC.

This chain links TRBV6-6 with TRBJ2-7, with 12 bases lining up with TRBD2. This CDR3 is 15 amino acids long. J gave up 6 bases and V 4 bases, and 7 bases lay outside the gene matches. CDR1 MNHNY and CDR2 SVGAGI come from the germline V gene (reference sequence). In DNA form, the CDR3 reads TGTGCCAGCAGTTCTCTAGCGGGAGGGCTTTCCGAGCAGTACTTC. Protein: CASSSLAGGLSEQYF.

The rearrangement joins TRBV7-4 to TRBJ1-3; D is undetermined. The germline CDR1 and CDR2 sequences are SGHVT and SQSDAQ. V lost 2 bases, J lost 4 bases, and 12 bases lay in between. This CDR3 region has 15 residues. CDR3 DNA sequence: TGTGCCAGCAGCTTATACTCGATTCAGGGAAACACCATATATTTT. This codes for CASSLYSIQGNTIYF.

The chain is built from TRBV9 and TRBJ2-1; no firm D call. This CDR3 has 15 amino acids. In germline, CDR1 is SGDLS, CDR2 YYNGEE. The ends were cut back, 3 bases at V and 1 base at J, with 11 bases in the middle. The CDR3 DNA reads as TGTGCCAGCAGCGCAGATTCTGGGTCCTACAATGAGCAGTTCTTC. Translating it yields CASSADSGSYNEQFF. Supplemented by reference TRBV9 and TRBJ2-1, the full variable domain reads DSGVTQTPKHLITATGQRVTLRCSPRSGDLSVYWYQQSLDQGLQFLIQYYNGEERAKGNILERFSAQQFPDLHSELNLSSLELGDSALYFCASSADSGSYNEQFFGPGTRLTVL.

V gene TRBV18 combines with J gene TRBJ2-7; D possibly corresponds to TRBD1 (7 bases). V shed 1 base and J shed 2 bases, with 12 bases lying between them. CDR1 is KGHSH and CDR2 is LQKENI in the germline V gene. This CDR3 has 15 amino acids. CDR3 DNA: TGTGCCAGCTCACCACGGGGGGACAGACCCTACGAGCAGTACTTC. This sequence encodes CASSPRGDRPYEQYF.

For this clone: At one boundary the junction diverges from the germline segment, which might be a read error. The gene calls are TRBV11-1 and TRBJ2-1; tentatively, D is TRBD2 (6 bases). This CDR3 has 16 residues. Germline CDR1 reads SGHAT; CDR2 reads FQDESV (reference sequence). The CDR3 here is CVSSPLRGRYYNEQFF. The CDR3 bases are TGTGTCAGCAGCCCTCTCCGGGGGAGATACTACAATGAGCAGTTCTTC.

The V and J genes are TRBV4-3 and TRBJ2-2; 16 nucleotides agree with TRBD2. Per germline, CDR1 LGHNA and CDR2 YSLEER. Unmatched junction bases numbered 11, after V lost 1 base and J lost 6 bases. The CDR3 extends over 20 amino acids. CDR3 residues: CASSQAPGLAGGRLAGELFF. In DNA form, the CDR3 reads TGCGCCAGCAGCCAAGCACCGGGACTAGCGGGAGGGCGACTCGCCGGGGAGCTGTTTTTT.

The chain combines TRBV18 with TRBJ1-1; D is possibly TRBD1 (5 bases). This CDR3 has 11 residues. Germline V CDR1 and CDR2: KGHSH, LQKENI. The V and J ends lost 6 bases and 8 bases respectively, with 10 bases between them. This CDR3 is CASSGGDEAFF. In DNA form, the CDR3 reads TGTGCCAGCTCTGGCGGGGACGAAGCTTTCTTT.

CDR3: CASSERWSGSAEQYF. For the CDR3, the DNA is TGTGCCAGCAGTGAACGGTGGAGCGGGAGCGCCGAGCAGTACTTC. This chain uses TRBV2 with TRBJ2-7; 8 bases align to TRBD2. Germline CDR1 reads SNHLY; CDR2 reads FYNNEI. V was pared by 2 bases and J by 6 bases, with 9 bases of the junction left unmatched. This CDR3 spans 15 amino acids.